A selection of T cell receptor beta chains follows, all from one sample in a study of blood T cell repertoires in COVID-19. Repertoires were generated with immunoSEQ multiplex PCR, while TCRdb's copy carries only in-frame clones and drops some. Among roughly 40,000 clones, about 91% were seen once, and the ten largest hold 3.5% to 4.5%. Source material: peripheral blood. Receptors originate from a human donor in a cohort sampled during active COVID-19. CDR3s include the opening cysteine and the closing phenylalanine or tryptophan. The D gene is left open where the match is weak. Clone size is stated in some rows and not others, as once, few, many or a class when expanded.

V,size,D,J,CDR3,DNA
TRBV4-1,NA,NA,TRBJ2-4,CASSQVPGEYIQYF,TGCGCCAGCAGCCAAGTTCCTGGAGAGTACATTCAGTACTTC
TRBV7-2,NA,NA,TRBJ2-2,CASSLRRFGRATGELFF,TGTGCCAGCAGCTTACGTAGGTTTGGCAGGGCGACCGGGGAGCTGTTTTTT
TRBV6-5,NA,TRBD2,TRBJ2-1,CASTIRTSSYNEQFF,TGTGCCAGCACCATAAGGACTAGCTCCTACAATGAGCAGTTCTTC
TRBV5-6,NA,TRBD1,TRBJ1-2,CASSKTRQGGYTF,TGTGCCAGCAGCAAGACTAGACAGGGCGGCTACACCTTC
TRBV5-1,NA,TRBD2,TRBJ2-7,CASSFAGTSVYEQYF,TGCGCCAGCAGCTTCGCCGGGACTAGCGTCTACGAGCAGTACTTC
TRBV11-3,NA,NA,TRBJ1-1,CASSLEGGNTEAFF,TGTGCCAGCAGCTTAGAAGGGGGGAACACTGAAGCTTTCTTT
TRBV12-3/TRBV12-4,once,TRBD1,TRBJ1-2,CASSTDRVGGYTF,TGTGCCAGCAGTACCGACAGGGTAGGCGGCTACACCTTC
TRBV4-3,NA,NA,TRBJ2-7,CASSQDYGGYEQYF,TGCGCCAGCAGCCAAGATTATGGGGGGTACGAGCAGTACTTC
TRBV9,NA,NA,TRBJ2-5,CASSVGGWQETQYF,TGTGCCAGCAGCGTAGGAGGGTGGCAAGAGACCCAGTACTTC
TRBV7-2,NA,TRBD2,TRBJ2-5,CASSFPGGQETQYF,TGTGCCAGCAGCTTCCCGGGGGGGCAAGAGACCCAGTACTTC
TRBV7-2,NA,NA,TRBJ2-7,CASSSGMARYEQYF,TGTGCCAGCAGCTCCGGGATGGCGAGGTACGAGCAGTACTTC
TRBV27,once,TRBD1,TRBJ1-6,CASTRDRGNNSPLHF,TGTGCCAGCACTAGGGACAGGGGGAATAATTCACCCCTCCACTTT
TRBV27,NA,TRBD1,TRBJ2-2,CASSIGQGAGELFF,TGTGCCAGCAGTATAGGACAGGGGGCCGGGGAGCTGTTTTTT
TRBV5-1,NA,TRBD1,TRBJ2-5,CASSFEGARETQYF,TGCGCCAGCAGCTTTGAGGGGGCCAGAGAGACCCAGTACTTC
TRBV5-6,NA,NA,TRBJ2-7,CASSLSSAHEQYF,TGTGCCAGCAGCTTGTCTAGCGCGCACGAGCAGTACTTC
TRBV10-1,few,TRBD1,TRBJ1-4,CASSEVQPVLQGIGEKLFF,TGCGCCAGCAGTGAGGTACAACCCGTTTTACAGGGGATAGGTGAAAAACTGTTTTTT
TRBV6-5,NA,NA,TRBJ2-3,CASSYGPTDTQYF,TGTGCCAGCAGTTACGGGCCCACAGATACGCAGTATTTT
TRBV9,NA,TRBD1,TRBJ1-5,CASSVGAGGTQPQHF,TGTGCCAGCAGCGTAGGGGCAGGGGGAACCCAGCCCCAGCATTTT
TRBV14,once,NA,TRBJ1-6,CATTSGRVERRKLNSPLHF,TGTGCCACCACCTCTGGGCGGGTGGAGAGACGGAAACTTAATTCACCCCTCCACTTT
TRBV28,NA,NA,TRBJ2-1,CASRVGEAVNEQFF,TGTGCCAGCAGGGTAGGGGAAGCAGTCAATGAGCAGTTCTTC
TRBV9,few,NA,TRBJ1-3,CASSRRGSSPSGNTIYF,TGTGCCAGCAGTCGACGGGGGTCGAGTCCCTCTGGAAACACCATATATTTT
TRBV19,NA,TRBD1,TRBJ1-2,CASSMRSSGGRNGYTF,TGTGCCAGTAGTATGAGGTCGTCAGGGGGCCGAAATGGCTACACCTTC
TRBV4-2,NA,TRBD1,TRBJ1-5,CASSQDAGTAQHF,TGTGCCAGCAGCCAAGATGCGGGGACAGCTCAGCATTTT
TRBV19,once,TRBD2,TRBJ2-1,CASSTPSGGSYNEQFF,TGTGCCAGTAGTACCCCTAGCGGGGGCTCCTACAATGAGCAGTTCTTC